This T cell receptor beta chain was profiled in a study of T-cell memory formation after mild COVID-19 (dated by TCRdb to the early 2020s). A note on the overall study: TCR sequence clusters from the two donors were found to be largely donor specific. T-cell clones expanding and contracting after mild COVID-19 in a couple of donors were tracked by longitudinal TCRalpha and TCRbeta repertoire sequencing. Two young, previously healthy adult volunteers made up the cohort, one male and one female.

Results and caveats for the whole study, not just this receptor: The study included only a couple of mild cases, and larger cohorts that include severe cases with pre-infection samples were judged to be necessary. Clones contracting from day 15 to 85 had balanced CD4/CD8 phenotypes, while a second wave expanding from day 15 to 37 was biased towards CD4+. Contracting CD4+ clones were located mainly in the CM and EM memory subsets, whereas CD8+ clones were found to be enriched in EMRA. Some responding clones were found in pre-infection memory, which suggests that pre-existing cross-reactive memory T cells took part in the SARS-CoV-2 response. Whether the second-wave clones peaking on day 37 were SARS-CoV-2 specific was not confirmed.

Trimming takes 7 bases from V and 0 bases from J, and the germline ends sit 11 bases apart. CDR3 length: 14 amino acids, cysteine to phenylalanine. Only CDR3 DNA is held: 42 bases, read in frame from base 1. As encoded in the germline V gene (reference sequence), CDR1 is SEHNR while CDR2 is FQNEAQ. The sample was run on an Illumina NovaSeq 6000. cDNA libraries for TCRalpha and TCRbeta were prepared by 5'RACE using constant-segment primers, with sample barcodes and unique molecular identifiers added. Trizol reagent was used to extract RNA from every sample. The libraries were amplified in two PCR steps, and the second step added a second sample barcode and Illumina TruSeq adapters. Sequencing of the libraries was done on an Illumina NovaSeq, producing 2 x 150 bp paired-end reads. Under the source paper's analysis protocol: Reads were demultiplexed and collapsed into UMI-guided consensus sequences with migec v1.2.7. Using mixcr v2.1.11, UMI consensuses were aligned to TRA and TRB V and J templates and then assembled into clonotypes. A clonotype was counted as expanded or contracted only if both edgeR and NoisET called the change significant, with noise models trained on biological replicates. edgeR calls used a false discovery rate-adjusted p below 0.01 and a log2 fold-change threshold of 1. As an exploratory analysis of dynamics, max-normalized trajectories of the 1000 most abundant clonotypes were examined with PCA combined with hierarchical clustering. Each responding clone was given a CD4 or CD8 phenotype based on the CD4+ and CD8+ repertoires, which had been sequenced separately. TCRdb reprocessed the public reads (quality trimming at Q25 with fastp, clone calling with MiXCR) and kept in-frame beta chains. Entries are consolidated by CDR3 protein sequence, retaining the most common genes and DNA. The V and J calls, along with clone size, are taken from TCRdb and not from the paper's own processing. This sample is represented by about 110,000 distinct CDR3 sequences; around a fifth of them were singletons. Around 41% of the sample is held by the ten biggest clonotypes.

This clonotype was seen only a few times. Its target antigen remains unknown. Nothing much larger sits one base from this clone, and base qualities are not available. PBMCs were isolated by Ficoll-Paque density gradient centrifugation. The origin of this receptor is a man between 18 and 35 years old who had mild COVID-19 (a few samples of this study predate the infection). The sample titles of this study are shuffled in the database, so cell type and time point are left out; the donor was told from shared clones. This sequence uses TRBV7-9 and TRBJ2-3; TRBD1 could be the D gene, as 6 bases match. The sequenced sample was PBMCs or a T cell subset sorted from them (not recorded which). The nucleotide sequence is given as TGTGCCAGCAAGACCGGGACAAGCACAGATACGCAGTATTTT. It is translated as CASKTGTSTDTQYF.